The sequence of this T cell receptor (beta chain) was determined in a study of blood T cell repertoires in COVID-19. At the level of the study: Some COVID-19 samples were acute and others convalescent; all came from the United States, Italy and Spain.

This CDR3 is built from 15 residues. J was trimmed by 5 bases and V by 1 base; bases with no gene match: 2. Germline V gives CDR1 LGHNA, CDR2 YSLEER. Sequenced by immunoSEQ multiplex PCR; TCRdb stores in-frame clones only, minus some. Here the sample spans fewer than 70,000 clones, 88% being singletons. A note on this clone: The sample has other DNA sequences that encode this CDR3 too.

The sample taken for sequencing was peripheral blood. The genes are TRBV4-3 and TRBJ2-3; 11 bases map to TRBD2. The sequence came from a human donor in a cohort sampled during active COVID-19. CDR3 nucleotide sequence: TGCGCCAGCAGCCAAGGTAGCGGGGGGGGAGATACGCAGTATTTT. Protein sequence: CASSQGSGGGDTQYF.